These 6 T cell receptor beta chains were sequenced from one sample in a study of blood T cell repertoires in COVID-19. Profiled with immunoSEQ multiplex PCR; TCRdb holds only in-frame clones, not every one. The sample includes approximately 120,000 clones, about 80% of them seen just once. Sequencing was done on a sample of peripheral blood. All receptors derive from a man between 35 and 55 years old with active or convalescent COVID-19.

The chain recombines TRBV28 with TRBJ2-7, with D hard to call. The CDR3 totals 11 residues. CDR1 and CDR2 from the germline V gene are MDHEN and SYDVKM. Trimming stripped 4 bases from V and 3 bases from J, with 4 bases between. CDR3 sequence reads: CASSSYYEQYF. Here the CDR3 DNA reads TGTGCCAGCAGTTCCTACTACGAGCAGTACTTC.

This clone has more than one count but fewer than ten. This chain uses TRBV30 with TRBJ1-1, with D possibly TRBD1 on 6 matching bases. CDR3 length equals 14 residues. Per germline, CDR1 GTSNPN and CDR2 SVGIG (reference sequence). Trimming stripped 5 bases from V and 0 bases from J, with 13 bases between. The CDR3 region is CAWDTTGMNTEAFF. Here the CDR3 DNA reads TGTGCCTGGGATACGACAGGAATGAACACTGAAGCTTTCTTT.

This clone was detected a few times. This chain connects TRBV10-3 to TRBJ2-1, with TRBD2 as a possible D gene (6 bases). The CDR3 is 15 amino acids. The V and J ends lost 8 bases and 7 bases respectively, with 21 bases between them. Germline lookup yields CDR1 ENHRY and CDR2 SYGVKD. The CDR3 loop is CAIGLAAGLWNEQFF. CDR3 in DNA: TGTGCCATCGGCTTGGCGGCGGGGCTTTGGAATGAGCAGTTCTTC.

This clone was detected only once. The CDR3 loop reads CASSIEGAGAGANVLTF. Written as DNA, the CDR3 is TGTGCCAGTAGTATCGAGGGTGCAGGGGCTGGGGCCAACGTCCTGACTTTC. This chain links TRBV19 with TRBJ2-6, with D tentatively TRBD1 (6 bases). Germline CDR1 and CDR2: LNHDA and SQIVND (reference sequence). V lost 3 bases, J lost 2 bases, and 14 bases lay in between. This CDR3 has 17 residues.

This chain joins TRBV11-3 and TRBJ2-1; 14 bases fit TRBD2. From germline, CDR1 is SGHNT and CDR2 YENEEA. CDR3 size: 19 residues. The trim removed 5 bases at V and 4 bases at J, leaving 13 bases unmatched. CDR3 in DNA: TGTGCCAGCAGCGGGACTAGCGGGGGCCACCATAGCAATTACAATGAGCAGTTCTTC. As protein: CASSGTSGGHHSNYNEQFF.

This clone was detected only a few times. This chain links TRBV19 with TRBJ2-7; D is perhaps TRBD1 (5 bases). Trimming left V 6 bases short and J 3 bases short, with 12 bases between. Germline V lookup: CDR1 LNHDA, CDR2 SQIVND (reference sequence). The CDR3 is 13 amino acids. As DNA, the CDR3 is TGTGCCAGTAGCCAGACAGCTTTCTACGAGCAGTACTTC. It encodes CASSQTAFYEQYF.